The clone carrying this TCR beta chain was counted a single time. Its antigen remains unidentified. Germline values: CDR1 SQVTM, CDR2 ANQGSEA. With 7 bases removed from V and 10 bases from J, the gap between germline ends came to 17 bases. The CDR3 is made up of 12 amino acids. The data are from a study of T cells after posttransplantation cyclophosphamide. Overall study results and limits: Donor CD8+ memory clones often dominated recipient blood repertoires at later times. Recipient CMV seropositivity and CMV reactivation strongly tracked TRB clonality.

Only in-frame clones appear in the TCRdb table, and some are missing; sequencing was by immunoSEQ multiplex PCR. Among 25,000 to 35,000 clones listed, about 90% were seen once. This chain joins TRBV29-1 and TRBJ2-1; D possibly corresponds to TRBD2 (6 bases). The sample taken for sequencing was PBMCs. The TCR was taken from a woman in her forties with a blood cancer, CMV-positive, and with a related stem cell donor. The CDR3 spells CSARPGVEEQFF. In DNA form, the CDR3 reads TGCAGCGCTCGCCCGGGGGTGGAGGAGCAGTTCTTC.